This T cell receptor (beta chain) came from a study of blood T cells in healthy people across ages. Using a J-beta primer mix together with a sample-barcoded 5' primer, a second PCR was run for roughly 6 to 12 cycles. TCRdb analysed the 5' RACE reads with MiXCR anew, one entry per CDR3 protein. Of 850,000 to 1,000,000 distinct CDR3 sequences in the sample, about 44% were seen once. Samples had at least 6 million PBMCs isolated from them. The CDR3 contains 14 residues. CDR1 SGHTA and CDR2 FQGNSA come from the germline V gene. V was pared by 5 bases and J by 3 bases, with 7 bases of the junction left unmatched.

This rearrangement joins TRBV7-2 to TRBJ2-7; TRBD2 matches 7 bases. The material sequenced was blood. The source of this sequence is a man aged 25 to 40 in good health. DNA of the CDR3: TGTGCCAGCAGCGTAAACATAGCGGGCTACGAGCAGTACTTC. This gives the protein CASSVNIAGYEQYF.